A single sample is the source of the 25 T cell receptor beta chains below, sequenced in a study of OX40 agonist ivuxolimab in advanced cancers. TCRdb's copy holds only in-frame clones and misses some; the assay was immunoSEQ multiplex PCR. The table includes approximately 33,000 clones, 85% to 95% detected once. Source: CD4+ or CD8+ T cells sorted from blood, taken in a trial of the OX40 agonist ivuxolimab. The receptors here all came from an adult with an advanced solid tumor such as melanoma, head and neck, liver or kidney cancer.

CDR3 in amino acids: CASRPSPGQHYEQYF. The CDR3, as DNA: TGCGCCAGCCGCCCTTCCCCGGGACAGCACTACGAGCAGTACTTC. The rearrangement links TRBV5-1 to TRBJ2-7; TRBD1 matches at 7 bases. The CDR3 runs to 15 residues. After removal of 7 bases from V and 3 bases from J, the junction contained 13 bases not matched to a gene. Germline CDR1 and CDR2: SGHRS and YFSETQ.

J is TRBJ2-7 and V is TRBV7-8, with 7 nucleotides matching TRBD1. Germline V gives CDR1 SGHVS, CDR2 FQNEAQ. V lost 6 bases and J lost 2; bases outside the gene matches: 13. This CDR3 contains 16 residues. CDR3 in amino acids: CASSPDWAGGTYEQYF. In DNA, the CDR3 is TGTGCCAGCAGTCCAGACTGGGCAGGGGGAACCTACGAGCAGTACTTC.

V usage is TRBV6-5 and J usage is TRBJ2-1; maybe TRBD1 (5 bases). The V gene lost 2 bases and the J gene lost 8 bases, with 7 bases spanning the gap. Germline lookup yields CDR1 MNHEY and CDR2 SVGAGI. The CDR3 covers 12 residues. The CDR3 DNA reads TGTGCCAGCAGTTACGGGGCGGATGAGCAGTTCTTC. It translates to CASSYGADEQFF.

The chain recombines TRBV30 with TRBJ1-6; D is undetermined. The CDR3 consists of 16 residues. Germline loops: CDR1 GTSNPN, CDR2 SVGIG (reference sequence). The germline V and J ends were trimmed by 3 bases and 0 bases, with 12 bases remaining between them. This CDR3 is CAWRSSLSSYNSPLHF. CDR3 nucleotide sequence: TGTGCCTGGAGATCCTCCTTGAGCTCCTATAATTCACCCCTCCACTTT.

The rearrangement joins TRBV15 to TRBJ2-3; the D gene is possibly TRBD1 (6 bases). This CDR3 is 14 amino acids long. The V gene's germline CDR1 is LNHNV and CDR2 YYDKDF (reference sequence). The V gene lost 6 bases and the J gene lost 3 bases, with 13 bases spanning the gap. The DNA of the CDR3 is TGTGCCACCAGAACAGGGTGGGTGACAGATACGCAGTATTTT. This translates into CATRTGWVTDTQYF.

This chain connects TRBV27 to TRBJ2-1; D is unclear. Germline CDR1 MNHEY, CDR2 SMNVEV (reference sequence). Trimming left V 4 bases short and J 5 bases short, with 9 bases between. The CDR3 loop spans 13 amino acids. The CDR3 region is CASSYTRDNEQFF. CDR3 in DNA: TGTGCCAGCAGTTATACCAGAGACAATGAGCAGTTCTTC.

This chain links TRBV4-1 with TRBJ2-7, with D perhaps matching TRBD1 (7 bases). V was trimmed by 1 base and J by 7 bases, leaving 20 bases between them. The V gene's germline CDR1 is MGHRA and CDR2 YSYEKL. This CDR3 is built from 16 residues. The CDR3 DNA sequence: TGCGCCAGCAGCCAAGGATCAGTACCTTCAGGGGGGGAGCAGTACTTC. As protein: CASSQGSVPSGGEQYF.

This rearrangement joins TRBV28 to TRBJ1-3; D possibly corresponds to TRBD1 (5 bases). This CDR3 has 15 amino acids. Trimming cost V 6 bases and J 1 base, with 13 bases left between them. Per germline, CDR1 MDHEN and CDR2 SYDVKM. The CDR3 loop reads CASSPLGGSGNTIYF. DNA of the CDR3: TGTGCCAGCAGCCCACTCGGGGGATCTGGAAACACCATATATTTT.

V usage is TRBV19 and J usage is TRBJ2-1; D gene uncertain. Germline CDR1 reads LNHDA; CDR2 reads SQIVND (reference sequence). The CDR3 totals 11 residues. Trimming removed 3 bases at V and 10 bases at J, with 7 bases between. The CDR3 DNA reads as TGTGCCAGTAGTATTTCAGAAGAGCAGTTCTTC. It yields the protein CASSISEEQFF.

With respect to this clone: At the DNA level, this CDR3 is encoded by other sequences in the same sample as well. This chain joins TRBV4-1 and TRBJ1-1; D ambiguous. The V and J ends lost 1 base and 1 base respectively, with 7 bases between them. The CDR3 has 14 amino acids. From germline, CDR1 is MGHRA and CDR2 YSYEKL. The CDR3 loop reads CASSQVWENTEAFF. In DNA form, the CDR3 reads TGCGCCAGCAGCCAAGTGTGGGAGAACACTGAAGCTTTCTTT.

The chain is built from TRBV19 and TRBJ2-5; D possibly corresponds to TRBD1 (6 bases). V was pared by 5 bases and J by 3 bases, with 10 bases between. The CDR3 totals 13 residues. CDR1 is LNHDA, CDR2 SQIVND, per germline (reference sequence). The CDR3 region has the DNA TGTGCCAGTAGTCTCCCAGGGGAAGAGACCCAGTACTTC. Its protein is CASSLPGEETQYF. Full variable domain (missing parts from reference TRBV19 and TRBJ2-5): DGGITQSPKYLFRKEGQNVTLSCEQNLNHDAMYWYRQDPGQGLRLIYYSQIVNDFQKGDIAEGYSVSREKKESFPLTVTSAQKNPTAFYLCASSLPGEETQYFGPGTRLLVL.

This clone was counted a single time. The chain recombines TRBV18 with TRBJ2-1; the D gene is possibly TRBD1 (5 bases). Trimming took off 4 bases at V and 4 bases at J, with 14 bases between the two ends. The length of the CDR3 is 15 residues. The V gene's germline CDR1 is KGHSH and CDR2 LQKENI. CDR3 residues: CASSRTRVQYNEQFF. The CDR3 DNA reads TGTGCCAGCTCACGGACACGCGTGCAATACAATGAGCAGTTCTTC. Based on the CDR3 plus reference TRBV18 and TRBJ2-1, the full variable domain is NAGVMQNPRHLVRRRGQEARLRCSPMKGHSHVYWYRQLPEEGLKFMVYLQKENIIDESGMPKERFSAEFPKEGPSILRIQQVVRGDSAAYFCASSRTRVQYNEQFFGPGTRLTVL.

The chain links TRBV11-2 to TRBJ2-3, with no clear D. The CDR3 extends over 13 amino acids. The ends were cut back, 1 base at V and 2 bases at J, with 4 bases in the middle. CDR1 is SGHAT and CDR2 is FQNNGV in the germline V gene. The CDR3 loop is CASSLAPTDTQYF. CDR3 DNA sequence: TGTGCCAGCAGCTTAGCACCCACAGATACGCAGTATTTT.

The V and J genes are TRBV5-4 and TRBJ1-4; D ambiguous. CDR1 SGHNT and CDR2 YYREEE come from the germline V gene (reference sequence). Between the trimmed V and J ends, which lost 1 base and 2 bases, there was a span of 6 bases. This CDR3 spans 14 amino acids. The CDR3 is CASSLMETNEKLFF. CDR3 DNA sequence: TGTGCCAGCAGCTTGATGGAGACTAATGAAAAACTGTTTTTT. Based on the CDR3 plus reference TRBV5-4 and TRBJ1-4, the full variable domain is ETGVTQSPTHLIKTRGQQVTLRCSSQSGHNTVSWYQQALGQGPQFIFQYYREEENGRGNFPPRFSGLQFPNYSSELNVNALELDDSALYLCASSLMETNEKLFFGSGTQLSVL.

This clone occurred once. This chain links TRBV4-1 with TRBJ2-2; D is unresolved. CDR1 is MGHRA and CDR2 is YSYEKL in the germline V gene. The CDR3 is made up of 17 amino acids. The V and J ends lost 0 bases and 3 bases respectively, with 14 bases between them. Here the CDR3 reads CASSQDRLVLDTGELFF. The CDR3 DNA follows: TGCGCCAGCAGCCAAGATAGGCTAGTCCTTGACACCGGGGAGCTGTTTTTT.

This clone was seen just once. The gene calls are TRBV27 and TRBJ1-2, with D possibly being TRBD1 (6 bases). Trimming removed 2 bases from V and 0 bases from J, with 13 bases in between. Looked up from germline, CDR1 is MNHEY and CDR2 is SMNVEV (reference sequence). CDR3 length: 16 amino acids. The CDR3 bases are TGTGCCAGCAGTTTACTGGGGGCCAATTCTAACTATGGCTACACCTTC. It translates to CASSLLGANSNYGYTF.

V gene TRBV28 combines with J gene TRBJ1-1; TRBD1 matches 8 bases. Per germline, CDR1 MDHEN and CDR2 SYDVKM. Losses at the gene ends were 9 bases for V and 11 bases for J; bases not matched to a gene: 11. This CDR3 comprises 12 residues. The CDR3 DNA sequence: TGTGCCAGTCATCAGGGGGCGCCGGACGCTTTCTTT. It codes for CASHQGAPDAFF.

The V call is TRBV28, the J call TRBJ2-5; TRBD2 aligns across 11 bases. CDR1 is MDHEN, CDR2 SYDVKM, per germline. CDR3 length: 16 amino acids. J lost 1 base, V lost 5 bases, and 6 bases had no gene match. The CDR3 nucleotides read TGTGCCAGCAGTCCTACCGGGACTAGCGGCCAAGAGACCCAGTACTTC. Translation gives CASSPTGTSGQETQYF.

The V and J genes are TRBV6-6 and TRBJ2-7; no clear D. The CDR3 extends over 14 amino acids. Germline loops: CDR1 MNHNY, CDR2 SVGAGI (reference sequence). Trimming cost V 4 bases and J 2 bases, with 12 bases left between them. The CDR3 DNA follows: TGTGCCAGCAGTTCCATCAACAGCCCCTACGAGCAGTACTTC. Its translation: CASSSINSPYEQYF.

V is TRBV2 and J is TRBJ2-1; 7 nucleotides match TRBD2. The CDR3 totals 11 residues. CDR1 is SNHLY and CDR2 is FYNNEI in the germline V gene. Germline trimming cut 6 bases from V and 7 bases from J; bases unmatched to any gene: 0. This CDR3 is CASRGGNEQFF. The CDR3 coding sequence is TGTGCCAGCAGGGGAGGGAATGAGCAGTTCTTC. The entire variable domain, with the rest obtained from reference TRBV2 and TRBJ2-1, is as follows: EPEVTQTPSHQVTQMGQEVILRCVPISNHLYFYWYRQILGQKVEFLVSFYNNEISEKSEIFDDQFSVERPDGSNFTLKIRSTKLEDSAMYFCASRGGNEQFFGPGTRLTVL.

This chain uses TRBV5-1 with TRBJ1-4; the match to TRBD1 covers 7 bases. J gave up 5 bases and V 4 bases, and 8 bases lay outside the gene matches. The CDR3 loop spans 15 amino acids. The germline V gene encodes CDR1 SGHRS and CDR2 YFSETQ. CDR3 in amino acids: CASSTEGTANEKLFF. CDR3 bases: TGCGCCAGCAGCACGGAGGGGACAGCAAATGAAAAACTGTTTTTT.

This chain joins TRBV5-6 and TRBJ1-1; D is uncertain. Germline V gene data show CDR1 as SGHDT and CDR2 as YYEEEE. Trimming took 4 bases from V and 2 from J, leaving 6 bases between them. CDR3 length: 12 residues. The CDR3 region is CASSGTNTEAFF. The CDR3 nucleotides read TGTGCCAGCAGCGGTACCAACACTGAAGCTTTCTTT.

V is TRBV13 and J is TRBJ1-1; unclear D gene. The length of the CDR3 is 15 residues. V gave up 1 base and J gave up 5 bases, with 14 bases separating them. Looked up from germline, CDR1 is PRHDT and CDR2 is FYEKMQ (reference sequence). The CDR3 DNA is TGTGCCAGCAGCTTAGAGAATGCAATGTATACTGAAGCTTTCTTT. As protein: CASSLENAMYTEAFF.

This clone occurred a few times. The chain has TRBV6-1 and TRBJ1-1; D ambiguous. The CDR3 loop spans 13 amino acids. Per germline, CDR1 MNHNS and CDR2 SASEGT. Trimming removed 1 base from V and 0 bases from J, with 3 bases in between. The CDR3 region is CASSEGVNTEAFF. The CDR3 coding sequence is TGTGCCAGCAGTGAAGGGGTGAACACTGAAGCTTTCTTT.

The gene calls are TRBV30 and TRBJ1-4, with D unclear. Germline V lookup: CDR1 GTSNPN, CDR2 SVGIG (reference sequence). The CDR3 length is 17 residues. V was pared by 2 bases and J by 7 bases, with 23 bases between. The CDR3, as DNA: TGTGCCTGGAGTCTCCCCCGGGCCCAGGTGGGCGGTGAAAAACTGTTTTTT. Protein sequence: CAWSLPRAQVGGEKLFF.